This passage covers 18 T cell receptor beta chains from one sample sequenced in a study of cytomegalovirus exposure and HLA in healthy donors. The primer mix had 60 Vbeta and 13 Jbeta primers. The assay was immunoSEQ multiplex PCR, and TCRdb's table has in-frame clones only and misses some. The sample carries 110,000 to 150,000 clones, about 77% recorded once. The sample comprised PBMCs. These receptors originate from a male donor in good health and CMV-seronegative.

The genes are TRBV5-1 and TRBJ2-7; 8 nucleotides line up with TRBD1. Germline CDR1 reads SGHRS; CDR2 reads YFSETQ. After removal of 4 bases from V and 2 bases from J, the junction contained 5 bases not matched to a gene. The CDR3 is 14 residues long. This chain's CDR3 is CASSPGTGPYEQYF. CDR3 coding DNA: TGCGCCAGCAGCCCCGGGACAGGTCCCTACGAGCAGTACTTC.

The chain joins TRBV2 to TRBJ2-1, with a tentative D call TRBD2 (6 bases). The CDR3 totals 16 residues. Trimming stripped 6 bases from V and 4 bases from J, with 19 bases between. Germline V gene sequence: CDR1 SNHLY, CDR2 FYNNEI. CDR3 protein: CASRPLDGRSYNEQFF. Written as DNA, the CDR3 is TGTGCCAGCAGACCCCTTGACGGGAGATCTTACAATGAGCAGTTCTTC.

The chain combines TRBV28 with TRBJ1-5; tentative D call: TRBD1 (6 bases). CDR1 and CDR2 (germline): MDHEN, SYDVKM. This CDR3 has 15 amino acids. Trimming stripped 2 bases from V and 2 bases from J, with 10 bases between. The CDR3 DNA follows: TGTGCCAGCAGTTTACAGGGGTTCGGCAATCAGCCCCAGCATTTT. Translating it yields CASSLQGFGNQPQHF.

The chain couples TRBV10-2 to TRBJ2-7; the match to TRBD2 covers 8 bases. The CDR3 runs 13 residues. Unmatched junction bases numbered 5, after V lost 8 bases and J lost 2 bases. The germline V gene encodes CDR1 WSHSY and CDR2 SAAADI. CDR3 DNA: TGCGCCAGCGGACTAGCAGCTACCTACGAGCAGTACTTC. It translates to CASGLAATYEQYF.

The chain couples TRBV19 to TRBJ2-7; TRBD2 is a possible D gene (6 bases). The CDR3 has 14 amino acids. Trimming cost V 0 bases and J 2 bases, with 8 bases left between them. The germline V gene encodes CDR1 LNHDA and CDR2 SQIVND (reference sequence). CDR3 nucleotide sequence: TGTGCCAGTAGTATAGAGGAGGGAACCTACGAGCAGTACTTC. Its protein product is CASSIEEGTYEQYF.

The chain links TRBV6-1 to TRBJ2-3; 11 positions match TRBD2. Germline CDR1 reads MNHNS; CDR2 reads SASEGT. The V gene end was trimmed by 5 bases and the J gene end by 11 bases; junction bases not matched to a gene: 3. The CDR3 has 12 residues. The CDR3 here is CASSPLAGGQYF. The CDR3 DNA reads TGTGCCAGCAGTCCTCTAGCGGGGGGGCAGTATTTT.

V is TRBV27 and J is TRBJ1-4; possible D gene TRBD1, 5 bases. In germline, CDR1 is MNHEY, CDR2 SMNVEV (reference sequence). V was cut by 3 bases and J by 8 bases, with 10 bases left in between. The CDR3 contains 13 residues. The chain's CDR3 is CASSLLGGEKLFF. CDR3 in DNA: TGTGCCAGCAGTTTGTTGGGGGGGGAAAAACTGTTTTTT. The entire variable domain, with the rest obtained from reference TRBV27 and TRBJ1-4, is as follows: EAQVTQNPRYLITVTGKKLTVTCSQNMNHEYMSWYRQDPGLGLRQIYYSMNVEVTDKGDVPEGYKVSRKEKRNFPLILESPSPNQTSLYFCASSLLGGEKLFFGSGTQLSVL.

This sequence joins TRBV27 and TRBJ1-6; D is ambiguous. The V gene's germline CDR1 is MNHEY and CDR2 SMNVEV (reference sequence). CDR3 size: 15 residues. V lost 2 bases and J 6 bases, leaving 11 bases between the germline ends. The CDR3 reads CASSLNGLGNSPLHF. The CDR3 bases are TGTGCCAGCAGTTTAAACGGGTTGGGTAATTCACCCCTCCACTTT.

This chain connects TRBV7-9 to TRBJ2-5; 10 bases map to TRBD2. Matching the DNA end better, TRBJ2-7 makes the J call doubtful. The CDR3 loop spans 14 amino acids. CDR1 SEHNR and CDR2 FQNEAQ come from the germline V gene (reference sequence). CDR3 amino acids: CASSWASGGYEQYF. DNA for the CDR3: TGTGCCAGCAGCTGGGCTAGCGGGGGCTACGAGCAGTACTTC.

Notes on this clone: Mismatch with germline at one junction end may stem from a read error. Other DNA sequences in the sample encode the same CDR3. The chain is built from TRBV6-5 and TRBJ1-6; no clear D gene. This CDR3 is 16 amino acids long. Germline CDR1 reads MNHEY; CDR2 reads SVGAGI. DNA for the CDR3: TGTGCCAGCAGTTCCCACTCGGGTTCCTATAATTCCCCCCTCCACTTT. Amino acids: CASSSHSGSYNSPLHF.

The chain recombines TRBV18 with TRBJ1-1; the D gene is possibly TRBD1 (5 bases). Germline V lookup: CDR1 KGHSH, CDR2 LQKENI. This CDR3 region has 13 residues. V was clipped by 3 bases and J by 2 bases, with 7 bases between them. CDR3 DNA sequence: TGTGCCAGCTCACCGCAGGGTAACACTGAAGCTTTCTTT. This codes for CASSPQGNTEAFF.

The rearrangement uses TRBV6-1 and TRBJ1-6; TRBD1 matches 7 bases. J gave up 5 bases and V 6 bases, and 7 bases lay outside the gene matches. CDR1 is MNHNS and CDR2 is SASEGT in the germline V gene. The CDR3 spans 15 residues. The CDR3: CASSARDRDNSPLHF. The CDR3 DNA reads as TGTGCCAGCAGCGCCCGGGACAGAGATAATTCACCCCTCCACTTT.

The chain carries TRBV11-1 and TRBJ2-5, with a possible D match to TRBD1 (5 bases). With 4 bases removed from V and 0 bases from J, the gap between germline ends came to 9 bases. Germline CDR1 SGHAT, CDR2 FQDESV (reference sequence). The CDR3 runs 14 residues. The CDR3 DNA reads as TGTGCCAGCAGCTCTGGACAATACCAAGAGACCCAGTACTTC. Protein: CASSSGQYQETQYF.

The chain is built from TRBV30 and TRBJ2-2; 7 nucleotides line up with TRBD2. This CDR3 has 17 residues. V shed 7 bases and J 2 bases; nucleotides not matched to a gene: 16. Germline CDR1 reads GTSNPN; CDR2 reads SVGIG (reference sequence). The CDR3 DNA sequence: TGTGCCTCCCCTGATGCGTCTAGCGGTAGAAACACCGGGGAGCTGTTTTTT. Its protein is CASPDASSGRNTGELFF.

The chain couples TRBV19 to TRBJ1-5; TRBD1 agrees at 8 bases. Germline-derived CDR1 and CDR2 are LNHDA and SQIVND (reference sequence). V shed 5 bases, J shed 0 bases, and the junction held 9 bases outside the gene matches. The CDR3 is 17 amino acids. Here the CDR3 reads CASSSTGVGGSNQPQHF. CDR3 nucleotides: TGTGCCAGTAGTTCGACAGGGGTCGGGGGTAGCAATCAGCCCCAGCATTTT.

CDR3 coding DNA: TGTGCCAGTAGTCGCCGGGACAGGGTAGAGACCCAGTACTTC. Its protein is CASSRRDRVETQYF. The chain combines TRBV19 with TRBJ2-5; 9 bases fit TRBD1. Trimming at V came to 5 bases and at J to 4 bases, leaving 5 bases not matched to a gene. CDR3 length: 14 residues. Looked up from germline, CDR1 is LNHDA and CDR2 is SQIVND (reference sequence).

The chain has TRBV19 and TRBJ1-2; TRBD1 agrees at 8 bases. J lost 5 bases, V lost 4 bases, and 15 bases had no gene match. CDR1 is LNHDA, CDR2 SQIVND, per germline (reference sequence). The CDR3 has 17 amino acids. The CDR3 reads CASSTLPGDRFRYGYTF. For the CDR3, the DNA is TGTGCCAGTAGTACACTCCCTGGGGACAGGTTTCGTTATGGCTACACCTTC.

This rearrangement joins TRBV18 to TRBJ2-1, with 8 nucleotides matching TRBD2. Germline CDR1 KGHSH, CDR2 LQKENI. Trimming took 5 bases from V and 6 from J; bases not matched to a gene: 3. The CDR3 is made up of 13 amino acids. The CDR3 sequence: CASSWGTSNEQFF. CDR3 in DNA: TGTGCCAGCTCATGGGGGACTAGCAATGAGCAGTTCTTC. Full variable domain (rest looked up from reference TRBV18 and TRBJ2-1): NAGVMQNPRHLVRRRGQEARLRCSPMKGHSHVYWYRQLPEEGLKFMVYLQKENIIDESGMPKERFSAEFPKEGPSILRIQQVVRGDSAAYFCASSWGTSNEQFFGPGTRLTVL.